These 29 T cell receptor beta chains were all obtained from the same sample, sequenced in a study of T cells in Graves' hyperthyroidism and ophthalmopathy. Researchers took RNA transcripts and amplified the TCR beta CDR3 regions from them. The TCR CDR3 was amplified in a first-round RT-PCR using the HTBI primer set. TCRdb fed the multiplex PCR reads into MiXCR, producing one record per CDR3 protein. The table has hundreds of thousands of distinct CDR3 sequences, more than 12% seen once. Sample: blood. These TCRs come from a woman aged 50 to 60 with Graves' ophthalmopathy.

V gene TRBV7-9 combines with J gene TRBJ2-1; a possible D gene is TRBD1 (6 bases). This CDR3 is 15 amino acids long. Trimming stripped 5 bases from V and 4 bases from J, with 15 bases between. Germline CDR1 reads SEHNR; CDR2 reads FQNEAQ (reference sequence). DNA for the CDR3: TGTGCCAGCAGCCCCCACAGGGACATATACAATGAGCAGTTCTTC. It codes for CASSPHRDIYNEQFF. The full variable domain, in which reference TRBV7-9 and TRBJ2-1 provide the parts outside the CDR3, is DTGVSQNPRHKITKRGQNVTFRCDPISEHNRLYWYRQTLGQGPEFLTYFQNEAQLEKSRLLSDRFSAERPKGSFSTLEIQRTEQGDSAMYLCASSPHRDIYNEQFFGPGTRLTVL.

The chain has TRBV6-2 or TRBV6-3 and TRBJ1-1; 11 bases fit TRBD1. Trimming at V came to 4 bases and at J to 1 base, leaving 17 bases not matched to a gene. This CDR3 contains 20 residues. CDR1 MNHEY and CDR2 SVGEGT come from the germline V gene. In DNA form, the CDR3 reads TGTGCCAGCAGTTTTGGACAGGGGGCGGGGGGGGGGTCTGAGAACACTGAAGCTTTCTTT. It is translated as CASSFGQGAGGGSENTEAFF.

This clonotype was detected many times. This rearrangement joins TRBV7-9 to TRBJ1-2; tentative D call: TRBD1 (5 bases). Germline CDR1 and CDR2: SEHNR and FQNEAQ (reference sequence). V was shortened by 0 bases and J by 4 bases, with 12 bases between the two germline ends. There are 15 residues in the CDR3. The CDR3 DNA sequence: TGTGCCAGCAGCTTAGCGGGGCAAGCCCCCTATGGCTACACCTTC. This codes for CASSLAGQAPYGYTF.

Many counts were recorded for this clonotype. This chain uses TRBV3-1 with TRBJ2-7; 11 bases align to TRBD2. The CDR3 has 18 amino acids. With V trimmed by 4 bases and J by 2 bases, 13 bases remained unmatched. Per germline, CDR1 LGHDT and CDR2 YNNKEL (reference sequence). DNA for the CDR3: TGTGCCAGCAGCCCAGAAAAGAAACAGGGACTAGCGGCCTACGAGCAGTACTTC. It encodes CASSPEKKQGLAAYEQYF.

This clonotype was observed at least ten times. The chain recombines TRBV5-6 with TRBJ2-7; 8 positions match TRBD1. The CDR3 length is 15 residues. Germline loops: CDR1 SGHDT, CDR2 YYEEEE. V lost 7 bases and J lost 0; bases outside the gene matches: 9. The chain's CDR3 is CASRTGTGFSYEQYF. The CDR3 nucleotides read TGTGCCAGCCGTACCGGGACAGGCTTCTCCTACGAGCAGTACTTC.

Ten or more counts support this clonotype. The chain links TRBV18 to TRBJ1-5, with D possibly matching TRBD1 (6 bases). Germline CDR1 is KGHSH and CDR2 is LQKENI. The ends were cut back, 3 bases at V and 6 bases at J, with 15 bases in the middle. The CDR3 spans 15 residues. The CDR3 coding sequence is TGTGCCAGCTCACCTAGGGGGGCGCGAAGTCAGCCCCAGCATTTT. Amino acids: CASSPRGARSQPQHF.

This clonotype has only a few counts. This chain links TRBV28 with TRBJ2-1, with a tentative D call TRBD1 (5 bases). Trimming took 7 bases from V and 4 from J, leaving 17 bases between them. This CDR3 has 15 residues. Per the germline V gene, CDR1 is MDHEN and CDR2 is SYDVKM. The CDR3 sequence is CASKGQGTPYNEQFF. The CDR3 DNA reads TGTGCCAGCAAAGGCCAGGGTACTCCGTACAATGAGCAGTTCTTC. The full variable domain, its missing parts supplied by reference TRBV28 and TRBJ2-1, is DVKVTQSSRYLVKRTGEKVFLECVQDMDHENMFWYRQDPGLGLRLIYFSYDVKMKEKGDIPEGYSVSREKKERFSLILESASTNQTSMYLCASKGQGTPYNEQFFGPGTRLTVL.

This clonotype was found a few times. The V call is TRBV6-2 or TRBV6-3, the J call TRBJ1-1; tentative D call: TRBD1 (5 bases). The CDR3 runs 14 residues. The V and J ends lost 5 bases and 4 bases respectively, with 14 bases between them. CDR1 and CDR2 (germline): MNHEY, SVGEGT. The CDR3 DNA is TGTGCCAGCAGTCTCCACGGGGGGTCCACTGAAGCTTTCTTT. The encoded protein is CASSLHGGSTEAFF.

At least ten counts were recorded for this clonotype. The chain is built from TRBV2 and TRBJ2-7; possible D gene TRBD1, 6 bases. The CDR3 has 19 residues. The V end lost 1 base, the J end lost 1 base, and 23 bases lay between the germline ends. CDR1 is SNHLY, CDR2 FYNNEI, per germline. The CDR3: CASSEEFGGQTTQSYEQYF. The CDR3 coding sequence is TGTGCCAGCAGTGAAGAGTTTGGCGGACAGACCACTCAATCCTACGAGCAGTACTTC.

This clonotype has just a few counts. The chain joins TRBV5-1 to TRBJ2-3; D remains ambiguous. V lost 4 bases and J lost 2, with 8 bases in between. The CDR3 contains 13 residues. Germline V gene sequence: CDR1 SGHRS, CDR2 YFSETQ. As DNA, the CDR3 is TGCGCCAGCAGCCCCTTCCTCACAGATACGCAGTATTTT. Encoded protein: CASSPFLTDTQYF. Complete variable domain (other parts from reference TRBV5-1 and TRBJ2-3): KAGVTQTPRYLIKTRGQQVTLSCSPISGHRSVSWYQQTPGQGLQFLFEYFSETQRNKGNFPGRFSGRQFSNSRSEMNVSTLELGDSALYLCASSPFLTDTQYFGPGTRLTVL.

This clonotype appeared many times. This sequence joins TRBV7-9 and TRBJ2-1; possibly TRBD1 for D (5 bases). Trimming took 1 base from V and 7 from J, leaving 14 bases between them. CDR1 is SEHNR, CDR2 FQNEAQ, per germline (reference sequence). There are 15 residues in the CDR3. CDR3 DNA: TGTGCCAGCAGCTTAGGGGTAGGGGCGCTGAATGAGCAGTTCTTC. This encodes CASSLGVGALNEQFF.

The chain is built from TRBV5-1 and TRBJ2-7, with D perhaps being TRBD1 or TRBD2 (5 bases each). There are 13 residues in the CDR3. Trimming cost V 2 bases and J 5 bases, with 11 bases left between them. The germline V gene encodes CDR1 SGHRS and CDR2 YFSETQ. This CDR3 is CASSLEPGHEQYF. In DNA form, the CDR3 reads TGCGCCAGCAGCTTAGAACCGGGGCACGAGCAGTACTTC.

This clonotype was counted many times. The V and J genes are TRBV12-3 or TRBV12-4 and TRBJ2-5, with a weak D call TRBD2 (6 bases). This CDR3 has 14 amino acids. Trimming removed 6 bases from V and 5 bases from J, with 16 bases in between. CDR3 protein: CASRSGGSKETQYF. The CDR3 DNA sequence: TGTGCCAGCAGGAGTGGGGGGAGTAAGGAGACCCAGTACTTC.

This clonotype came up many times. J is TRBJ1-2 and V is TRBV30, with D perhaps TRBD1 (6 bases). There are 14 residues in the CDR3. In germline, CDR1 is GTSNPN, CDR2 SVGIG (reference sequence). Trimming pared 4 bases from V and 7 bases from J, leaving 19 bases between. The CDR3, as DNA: TGTGCCTGGAATAAAGCGATCGGGGGCTCTGGCTACACCTTC. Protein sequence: CAWNKAIGGSGYTF.

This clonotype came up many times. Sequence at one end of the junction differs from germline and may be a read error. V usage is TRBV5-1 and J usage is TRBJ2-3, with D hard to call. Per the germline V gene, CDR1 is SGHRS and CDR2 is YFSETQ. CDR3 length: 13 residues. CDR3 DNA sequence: TGTGCCAGCAGCCTGGACAGCACAGATACGCAGTATTTT. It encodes CASSLDSTDTQYF. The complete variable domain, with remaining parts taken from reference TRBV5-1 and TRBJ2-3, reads KAGVTQTPRYLIKTRGQQVTLSCSPISGHRSVSWYQQTPGQGLQFLFEYFSETQRNKGNFPGRFSGRQFSNSRSEMNVSTLELGDSALYLCASSLDSTDTQYFGPGTRLTVL.

DNA of the CDR3: TGTGCCAGCAGTTTAGTTCTAGTCGCTGAGCAGTTCTTC. It encodes CASSLVLVAEQFF. This chain connects TRBV28 to TRBJ2-1; D unresolved. The V and J ends lost 2 bases and 9 bases respectively, with 11 bases between them. This CDR3 region has 13 residues. Germline lookup yields CDR1 MDHEN and CDR2 SYDVKM.

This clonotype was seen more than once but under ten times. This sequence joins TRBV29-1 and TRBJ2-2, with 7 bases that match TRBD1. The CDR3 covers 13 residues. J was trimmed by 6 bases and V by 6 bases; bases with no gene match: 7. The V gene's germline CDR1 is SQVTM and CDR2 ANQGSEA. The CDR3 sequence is CSVATQGAGELFF. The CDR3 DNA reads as TGCAGCGTAGCAACCCAGGGGGCCGGGGAGCTGTTTTTT.

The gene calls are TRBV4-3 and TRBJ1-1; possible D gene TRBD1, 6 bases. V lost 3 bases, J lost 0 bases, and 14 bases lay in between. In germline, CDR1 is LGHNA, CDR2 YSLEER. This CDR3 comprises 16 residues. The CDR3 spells CASSQERTDMNTEAFF. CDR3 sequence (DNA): TGCGCCAGCAGCCAGGAGAGGACAGACATGAACACTGAAGCTTTCTTT.

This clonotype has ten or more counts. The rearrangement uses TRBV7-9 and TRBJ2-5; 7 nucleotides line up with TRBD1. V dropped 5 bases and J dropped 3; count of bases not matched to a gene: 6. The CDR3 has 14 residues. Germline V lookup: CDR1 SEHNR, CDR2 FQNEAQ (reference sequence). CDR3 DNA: TGTGCCAGCAGCGACACCGGGACAGAAGAGACCCAGTACTTC. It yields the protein CASSDTGTEETQYF.

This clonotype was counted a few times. CDR3 nucleotide sequence: TGCGCCAGCAGCTTCCCTAATCCGGCGGATACGCAGTATTTT. Protein sequence: CASSFPNPADTQYF. The chain recombines TRBV5-1 with TRBJ2-3; D call uncertain. The germline V gene encodes CDR1 SGHRS and CDR2 YFSETQ. V was clipped by 2 bases and J by 6 bases, with 13 bases between them. This CDR3 has 14 amino acids. Full variable domain (rest looked up from reference TRBV5-1 and TRBJ2-3): KAGVTQTPRYLIKTRGQQVTLSCSPISGHRSVSWYQQTPGQGLQFLFEYFSETQRNKGNFPGRFSGRQFSNSRSEMNVSTLELGDSALYLCASSFPNPADTQYFGPGTRLTVL.

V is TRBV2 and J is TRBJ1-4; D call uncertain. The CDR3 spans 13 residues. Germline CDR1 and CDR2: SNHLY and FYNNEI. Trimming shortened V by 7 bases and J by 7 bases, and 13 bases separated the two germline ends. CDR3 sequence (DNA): TGTGCCAGCAACGGCAGTCCCACTGAAAAACTGTTTTTT. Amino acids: CASNGSPTEKLFF.

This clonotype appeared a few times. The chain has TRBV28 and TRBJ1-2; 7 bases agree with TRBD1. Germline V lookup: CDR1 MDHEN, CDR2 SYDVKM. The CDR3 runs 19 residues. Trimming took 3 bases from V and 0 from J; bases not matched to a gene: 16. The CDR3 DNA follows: TGTGCCAGCAGTTTTTGGGGCCATGGGCGACAGGGAGCTAACTATGGCTACACCTTC. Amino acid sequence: CASSFWGHGRQGANYGYTF.

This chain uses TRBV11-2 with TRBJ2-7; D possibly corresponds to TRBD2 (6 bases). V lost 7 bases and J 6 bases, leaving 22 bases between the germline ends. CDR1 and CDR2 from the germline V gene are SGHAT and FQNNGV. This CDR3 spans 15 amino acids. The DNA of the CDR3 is TGTGCCAGCATTGGGGAGGAGGCACGGGGAGGCGAGCAGTACTTC. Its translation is CASIGEEARGGEQYF.

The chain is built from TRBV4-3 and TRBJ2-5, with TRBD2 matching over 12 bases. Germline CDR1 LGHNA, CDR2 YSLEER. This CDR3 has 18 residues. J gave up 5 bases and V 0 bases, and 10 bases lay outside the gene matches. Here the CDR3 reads CASSQDIASGRGWETQYF. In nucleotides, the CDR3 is TGCGCCAGCAGCCAAGACATAGCTAGCGGGAGGGGATGGGAGACCCAGTACTTC.

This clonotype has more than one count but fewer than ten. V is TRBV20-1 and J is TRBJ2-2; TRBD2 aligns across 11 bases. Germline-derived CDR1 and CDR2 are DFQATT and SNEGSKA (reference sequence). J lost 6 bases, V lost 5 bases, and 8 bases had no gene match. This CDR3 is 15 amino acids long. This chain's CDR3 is CSAWTGLAGPGELFF. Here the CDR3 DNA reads TGCAGTGCTTGGACAGGACTAGCGGGCCCCGGGGAGCTGTTTTTT.

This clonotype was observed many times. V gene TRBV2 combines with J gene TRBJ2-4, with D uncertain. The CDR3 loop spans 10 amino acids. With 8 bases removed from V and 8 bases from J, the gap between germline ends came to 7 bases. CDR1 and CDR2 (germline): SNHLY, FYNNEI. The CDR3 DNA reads TGTGCCAGCGGTGGAGACATTCAGTACTTC. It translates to CASGGDIQYF.

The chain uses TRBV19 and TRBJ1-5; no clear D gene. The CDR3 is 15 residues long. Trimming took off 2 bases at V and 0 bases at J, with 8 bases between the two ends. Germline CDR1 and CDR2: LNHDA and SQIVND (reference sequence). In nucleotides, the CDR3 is TGTGCCAGTAGTATATTTACAGATAGCAATCAGCCCCAGCATTTT. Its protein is CASSIFTDSNQPQHF. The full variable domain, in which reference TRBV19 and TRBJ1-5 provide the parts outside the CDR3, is DGGITQSPKYLFRKEGQNVTLSCEQNLNHDAMYWYRQDPGQGLRLIYYSQIVNDFQKGDIAEGYSVSREKKESFPLTVTSAQKNPTAFYLCASSIFTDSNQPQHFGDGTRLSIL.

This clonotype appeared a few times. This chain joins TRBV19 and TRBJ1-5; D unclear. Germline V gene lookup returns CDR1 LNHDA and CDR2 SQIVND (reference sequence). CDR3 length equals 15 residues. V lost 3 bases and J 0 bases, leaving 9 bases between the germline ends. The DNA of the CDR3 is TGTGCCAGTAGTATTGTGGGCATTAGCAATCAGCCCCAGCATTTT. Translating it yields CASSIVGISNQPQHF.

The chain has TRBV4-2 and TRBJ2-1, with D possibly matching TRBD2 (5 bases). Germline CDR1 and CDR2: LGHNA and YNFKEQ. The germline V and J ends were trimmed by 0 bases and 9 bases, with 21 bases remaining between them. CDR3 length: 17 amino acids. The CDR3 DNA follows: TGTGCCAGCAGCCAAGATCTCCTCAAAGCCCTAGCCAGTGAGCAGTTCTTC. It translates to CASSQDLLKALASEQFF.